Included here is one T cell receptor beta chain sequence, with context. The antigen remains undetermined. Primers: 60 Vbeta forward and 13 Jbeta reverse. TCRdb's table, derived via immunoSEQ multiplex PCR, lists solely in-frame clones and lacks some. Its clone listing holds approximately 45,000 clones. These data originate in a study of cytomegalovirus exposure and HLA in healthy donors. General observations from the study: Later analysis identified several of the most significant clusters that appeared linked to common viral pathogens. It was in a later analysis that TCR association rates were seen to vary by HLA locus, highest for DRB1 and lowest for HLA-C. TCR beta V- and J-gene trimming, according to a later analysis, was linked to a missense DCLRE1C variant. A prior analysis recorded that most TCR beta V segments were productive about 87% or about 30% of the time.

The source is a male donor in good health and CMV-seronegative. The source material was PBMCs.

CDR3 DNA sequence: TGTGCCAGCAGCTCGGAGGGACTAGCGGGACACGGGGAGCTGTTTTTT. The encoded protein is CASSSEGLAGHGELFF. The chain carries TRBV7-9 and TRBJ2-2; 13 bases align to TRBD2. V lost 4 bases, J lost 7 bases, and 6 bases stayed unmatched. The CDR3 has 16 amino acids. The germline V gene has CDR1 SEHNR and CDR2 FQNEAQ (reference sequence).